This T cell receptor (beta chain) stems from a study of T cells in Graves' hyperthyroidism and ophthalmopathy. Study-level findings and limits: A model of 13 V-J pairs discriminated ophthalmopathy from stable hyperthyroidism. The model forecast ophthalmopathy, anticipating it by a median around 6.4 months before onset. Blood held most thyroid clonotypes expanded above 0.001 frequency.

The CDR3 is made up of 13 amino acids. Per the germline V gene, CDR1 is MNHNS and CDR2 is SASEGT. V lost 5 bases and J 4 bases, leaving 11 bases between the germline ends. With regard to this clonotype: What it recognizes is unknown.

Uncontrolled infection, other autoimmune disease, pregnancy or lactation excluded patients. What was amplified from RNA transcripts were TCR beta CDR3 regions. Initially, a first-round RT-PCR of the TCR CDR3 employed the HTBI primer set. One entry per CDR3 protein results from TCRdb running MiXCR on the multiplex PCR reads. The data contain hundreds of thousands of distinct CDR3 sequences, 45% of them seen just once; the ten biggest clones take up less than 9%. The source is an adult man with Graves' disease, either hyperthyroidism or ophthalmopathy (not recorded which). The sequenced material came from peripheral blood or thyroid tissue (not recorded which). The V call is TRBV6-1, the J call TRBJ2-5; D gene ambiguous. CDR3 region: CASSYGVRETQYF. In DNA form, the CDR3 reads TGTGCCAGCAGTTATGGGGTCCGAGAGACCCAGTACTTC.